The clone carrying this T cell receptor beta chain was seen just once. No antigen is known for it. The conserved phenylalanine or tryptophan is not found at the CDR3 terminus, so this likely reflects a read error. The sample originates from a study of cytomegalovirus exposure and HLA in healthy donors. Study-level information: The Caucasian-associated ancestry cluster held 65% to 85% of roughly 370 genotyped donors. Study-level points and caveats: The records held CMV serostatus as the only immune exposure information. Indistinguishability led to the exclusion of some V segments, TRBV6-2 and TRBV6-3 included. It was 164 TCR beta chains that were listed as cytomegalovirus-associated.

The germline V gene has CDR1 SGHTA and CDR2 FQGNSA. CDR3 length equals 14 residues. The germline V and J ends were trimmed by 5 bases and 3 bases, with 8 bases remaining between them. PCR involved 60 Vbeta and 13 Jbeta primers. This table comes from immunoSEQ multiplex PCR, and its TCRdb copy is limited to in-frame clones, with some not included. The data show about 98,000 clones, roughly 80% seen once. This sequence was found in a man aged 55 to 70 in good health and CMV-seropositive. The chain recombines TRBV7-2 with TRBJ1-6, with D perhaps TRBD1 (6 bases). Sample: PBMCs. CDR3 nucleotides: TGTGCCAGCAGCAACAGGGTCTATAATTCACCCCTCCACTCT. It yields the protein CASSNRVYNSPLHS.